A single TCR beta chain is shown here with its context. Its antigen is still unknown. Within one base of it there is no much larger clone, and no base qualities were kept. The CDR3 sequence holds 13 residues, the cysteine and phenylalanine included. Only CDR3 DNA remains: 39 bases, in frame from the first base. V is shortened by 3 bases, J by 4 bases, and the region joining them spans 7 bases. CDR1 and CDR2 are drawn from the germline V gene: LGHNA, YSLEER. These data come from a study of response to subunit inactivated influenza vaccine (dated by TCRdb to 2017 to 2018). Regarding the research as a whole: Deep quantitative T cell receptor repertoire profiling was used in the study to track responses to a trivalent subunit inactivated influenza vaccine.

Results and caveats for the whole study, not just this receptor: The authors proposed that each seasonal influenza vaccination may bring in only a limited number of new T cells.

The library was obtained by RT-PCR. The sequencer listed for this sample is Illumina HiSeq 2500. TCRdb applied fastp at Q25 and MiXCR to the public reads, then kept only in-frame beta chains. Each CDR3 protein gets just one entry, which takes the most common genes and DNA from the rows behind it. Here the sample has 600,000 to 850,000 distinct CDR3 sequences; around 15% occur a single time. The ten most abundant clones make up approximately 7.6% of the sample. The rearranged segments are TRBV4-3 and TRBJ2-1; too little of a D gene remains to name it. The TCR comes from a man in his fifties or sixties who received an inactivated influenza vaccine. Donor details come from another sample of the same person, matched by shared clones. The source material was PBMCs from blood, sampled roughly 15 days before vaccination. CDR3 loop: CASSHERYNEQFF. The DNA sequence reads TGCGCCAGCAGCCACGAACGGTACAATGAGCAGTTCTTC.